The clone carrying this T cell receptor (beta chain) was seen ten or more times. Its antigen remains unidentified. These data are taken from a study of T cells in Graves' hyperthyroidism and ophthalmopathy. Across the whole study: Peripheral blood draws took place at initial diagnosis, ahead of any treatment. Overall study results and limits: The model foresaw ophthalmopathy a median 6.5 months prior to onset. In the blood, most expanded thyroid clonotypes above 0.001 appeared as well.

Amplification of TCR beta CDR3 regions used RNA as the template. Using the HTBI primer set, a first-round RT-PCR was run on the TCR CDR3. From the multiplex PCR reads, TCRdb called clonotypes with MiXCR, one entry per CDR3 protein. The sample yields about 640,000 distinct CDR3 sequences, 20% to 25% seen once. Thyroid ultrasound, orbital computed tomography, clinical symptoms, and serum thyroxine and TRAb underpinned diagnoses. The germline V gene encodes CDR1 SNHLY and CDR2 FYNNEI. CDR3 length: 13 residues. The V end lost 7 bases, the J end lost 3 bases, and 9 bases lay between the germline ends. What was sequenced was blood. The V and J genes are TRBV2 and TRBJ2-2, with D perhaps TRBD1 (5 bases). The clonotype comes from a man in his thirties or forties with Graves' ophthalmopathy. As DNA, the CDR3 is TGTGCCAGCACTCGACAGTACACCGGGGAGCTGTTTTTT. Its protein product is CASTRQYTGELFF.